The source of this TCR beta chain is a study of cytomegalovirus exposure and HLA in healthy donors. Study-level points and caveats: One cluster of highly shared sequence variants probably arose as a sequencing artifact.

Primers for the PCR totalled 60 Vbeta and 13 Jbeta. Profiled with immunoSEQ multiplex PCR; TCRdb holds only in-frame clones, not every one. The sample has some 120,000 clones; about 70% are singletons. This clone was seen just once. Its antigen remains unknown. Germline CDR1 reads SGHRS; CDR2 reads YFSETQ. CDR3 length: 15 residues. V lost 6 bases to trimming and J lost 1 base; unmatched junction nucleotides: 6. Sequencing was carried out using PBMCs. V gene TRBV5-1 combines with J gene TRBJ2-2; 7 nucleotides match TRBD1. The clonotype comes from a woman aged 35 to 49 in good health and CMV-seropositive. In nucleotides, the CDR3 is TGCGCCAGCACCCGGGACAGACAGAACACCGGGGAGCTGTTTTTT. The encoded protein is CASTRDRQNTGELFF.